These 22 T cell receptor beta chains came from one sample sequenced in a study of T cells expressing NK-cell markers. TCRdb reprocessed the 5' RACE reads, with one entry per CDR3 protein and no DNA. In total, the table holds 500,000 to 700,000 distinct CDR3 sequences. The specimen was blood T cells: a sorted CD56 or NKG2C T cell subset, CD4+ or CD8+ T cells, or bulk PBMC T cells (not recorded which). The receptors here all came from a man younger than 30 in good health.

The chain carries TRBV18 and TRBJ2-3. The germline V gene has CDR1 KGHSH and CDR2 LQKENI. This CDR3 has 15 residues. The CDR3 here is CASSPNLASTDTQYF.

The chain uses TRBV20-1 and TRBJ1-2; checking the TCRdb D call of TRBD1 is not possible without DNA. The CDR3 is 15 residues long. CDR1 and CDR2 from the germline V gene are DFQATT and SNEGSKA (reference sequence). Here the CDR3 reads CSARGPFSGHYGYTF.

The genes are TRBV9 and TRBJ2-7; TCRdb proposes TRBD2, but this gene call is untestable without DNA. There are 14 residues in the CDR3. The germline CDR1 and CDR2 sequences are SGDLS and YYNGEE. The CDR3 sequence is CASSPQGLASEQYF.

The V gene is TRBV7-9, the J gene TRBJ1-6. CDR1 is SEHNR and CDR2 is FQNEAQ in the germline V gene (reference sequence). The CDR3 is 16 amino acids. CDR3: CASSVDMSSYNSPLHF.

V is TRBV25-1 and J is TRBJ2-1; TCRdb selects TRBD1, and the lack of DNA leaves this call unchecked. CDR1 and CDR2 from the germline V gene are MGHDK and SYGVNS. The CDR3 runs to 16 residues. CDR3: CASSEVGGSSYNEQFF.

The chain is built from TRBV20-1 and TRBJ2-1; TCRdb calls TRBD2, which cannot be checked without DNA. The CDR3 is 15 amino acids. CDR1 and CDR2 from the germline V gene are DFQATT and SNEGSKA (reference sequence). The CDR3 spells CSARAGTSGDNEQFF.

The chain joins TRBV29-1 to TRBJ2-7; TCRdb calls TRBD1, which cannot be checked without DNA. Per the germline V gene, CDR1 is SQVTM and CDR2 is ANQGSEA. This CDR3 is 16 amino acids long. The CDR3 sequence is CSVRFIRDGGPYEQYF.

This chain joins TRBV5-1 and TRBJ2-1; absent DNA, TCRdb's TRBD1 call cannot be checked. The CDR3 has 16 residues. Germline-derived CDR1 and CDR2 are SGHRS and YFSETQ. The CDR3 loop is CASSSLTGGSYNEQFF.

The chain carries TRBV7-9 and TRBJ2-2; the TRBD1 assignment by TCRdb is unverifiable without DNA. The germline CDR1 and CDR2 sequences are SEHNR and FQNEAQ (reference sequence). CDR3 length: 16 residues. The CDR3 sequence is CASSRGTGPNTGELFF.

The V gene is TRBV12-3 or TRBV12-4, the J gene TRBJ1-2. This CDR3 spans 12 amino acids. CDR3 in amino acids: CASSNSYYGYTF.

The chain employs TRBV9 and TRBJ2-4; TCRdb's D gene call, TRBD1, goes unchecked for lack of DNA. CDR1 and CDR2 (germline): SGDLS, YYNGEE. This CDR3 is built from 16 residues. The CDR3 here is CASSVGSGRGENIQYF.

The chain employs TRBV12-3 or TRBV12-4 and TRBJ2-2. This CDR3 is built from 14 residues. CDR3 residues: CASRSVIGAGELFF.

The CDR3 here is CASGSLVGGYTF. The J gene is TRBJ1-2, the V gene TRBV2. Germline CDR1 and CDR2: SNHLY and FYNNEI. CDR3 length equals 12 residues. The full variable domain, completed using reference TRBV2 and TRBJ1-2, is EPEVTQTPSHQVTQMGQEVILRCVPISNHLYFYWYRQILGQKVEFLVSFYNNEISEKSEIFDDQFSVERPDGSNFTLKIRSTKLEDSAMYFCASGSLVGGYTFGSGTRLTVV.

The CDR3 protein is CASSTRGRNTEAFF. This chain joins TRBV7-9 and TRBJ1-1; there is no DNA to check the TCRdb D call of TRBD1. The germline V gene has CDR1 SEHNR and CDR2 FQNEAQ (reference sequence). CDR3 size: 14 residues. Full variable domain (rest looked up from reference TRBV7-9 and TRBJ1-1): DTGVSQNPRHKITKRGQNVTFRCDPISEHNRLYWYRQTLGQGPEFLTYFQNEAQLEKSRLLSDRFSAERPKGSFSTLEIQRTEQGDSAMYLCASSTRGRNTEAFFGQGTRLTVV.

The rearrangement uses TRBV29-1 and TRBJ1-5. Germline V gives CDR1 SQVTM, CDR2 ANQGSEA. CDR3 size: 12 residues. CDR3 sequence reads: CSGQEFGQPQHF. Looking up the rest from reference TRBV29-1 and TRBJ1-5 gives the full variable domain: SAVISQKPSRDICQRGTSLTIQCQVDSQVTMMFWYRQQPGQSLTLIATANQGSEATYESGFVIDKFPISRPNLTFSTLTVSNMSPEDSSIYLCSGQEFGQPQHFGDGTRLSIL.

The chain employs TRBV5-1 and TRBJ2-3; absent DNA, TCRdb's TRBD2 call cannot be checked. The length of the CDR3 is 18 residues. Germline loops: CDR1 SGHRS, CDR2 YFSETQ. This CDR3 is CASSWDPTAGASTDTQYF.

The V call is TRBV28, the J call TRBJ2-3; there is no DNA to check the TCRdb D call of TRBD1. The CDR3 totals 17 residues. Germline V gives CDR1 MDHEN, CDR2 SYDVKM. CDR3 protein: CASSSPPGTGSADTQYF.

The chain has TRBV12-3 or TRBV12-4 and TRBJ2-2; the TCRdb D gene call, TRBD2, has no DNA to confirm it. CDR3 length: 17 amino acids. CDR3 region: CASSAGTSGRGTGELFF.

This rearrangement joins TRBV7-9 to TRBJ2-1; TCRdb indicates TRBD1, and absent DNA this call remains unverified. Germline CDR1 SEHNR, CDR2 FQNEAQ (reference sequence). CDR3 size: 14 residues. CDR3 amino acids: CASSLAKGADEQFF.

The chain recombines TRBV12-3 or TRBV12-4 with TRBJ2-3; with no DNA, the TCRdb D assignment of TRBD1 cannot be verified. The CDR3 contains 14 residues. The CDR3 reads CASMGDIYTDTQYF.

The chain employs TRBV5-1 and TRBJ1-2. The CDR3 contains 12 residues. Germline CDR1 reads SGHRS; CDR2 reads YFSETQ. CDR3 protein: CASSELENGYTF.

The chain links TRBV13 to TRBJ1-1; TCRdb designates TRBD1, a call that cannot be tested without DNA. CDR1 is PRHDT, CDR2 FYEKMQ, per germline (reference sequence). CDR3 size: 16 residues. CDR3 protein: CASRRPGQQTNTEAFF.